The 16 T cell receptor beta chains listed next were all sequenced from one sample in a study of tumor-infiltrating lymphocytes in primary liver carcinoma. Between roughly 17 and 31 mg of unsorted bulk tissue served as the source from which RNA and DNA were co-extracted. A primer matching the constant region was used to make TCR beta cDNA from approximately 500 ng of total RNA. Three-round nested multiplex PCR performed with slightly modified ARM-PCR produced the TCR beta libraries. Running 10 cycles apiece, the first two PCR rounds relied on TRBV1-TRBV30 forward primers together with a C-beta reverse primer. TCRdb re-called the multiplex PCR reads with MiXCR, one entry per CDR3 protein. Among 90,000 to 150,000 distinct CDR3 sequences listed, around 70% were seen once. Material: tumor-adjacent normal liver tissue. Source of these receptors: a woman aged 55-70 years with primary liver carcinoma and hepatitis B virus infection.

As regards this clonotype: One end of the junction is discordant with germline, which a read error may explain. The chain carries TRBV12-3 or TRBV12-4 and TRBJ2-1; no reliable D call. CDR3 length equals 14 residues. The CDR3 sequence: CARSLTLGYNEQFF. The CDR3 nucleotides are TGTGCCAGGAGTTTAACTCTGGGATATAATGAGCAGTTCTTC.

As to this clonotype: At one of its ends the junction is not consistent with the germline gene, which may arise from a read error. The chain couples TRBV6-5 to TRBJ2-5; no definite D call. The CDR3 sequence is 15 residues long. CDR1 MNHEY and CDR2 SVGAGI come from the germline V gene. The CDR3 protein is CARSYSRPSLETQYF. In DNA form, the CDR3 reads TGTGCCAGGAGTTACTCGCGGCCAAGCCTAGAGACCCAGTACTTC.

At least ten counts were recorded for this clonotype. The DNA for the CDR3 is TGTGCCAGCACCACGGGAGGCCTCCAAGAGACCCAGTACTTC. Protein sequence: CASTTGGLQETQYF. The chain has TRBV5-5 and TRBJ2-5; 7 nucleotides align to TRBD2. CDR3 length: 14 residues. CDR1 is SGHKS, CDR2 YYEKEE, per germline (reference sequence). The V and J ends lost 6 bases and 1 base, in that order; junction bases with no gene match: 6.

This clonotype came up once. The chain is built from TRBV11-2 and TRBJ2-5, with D perhaps TRBD2 (6 bases). CDR1 is SGHAT and CDR2 is FQNNGV in the germline V gene. This CDR3 has 15 amino acids. The ends were cut back, 10 bases at V and 3 bases at J, with 21 bases in the middle. The CDR3 nucleotides read TGTGCCAACACCTTAGAGGGAAGGGAGGAAGAGACCCAGTACTTC. This sequence encodes CANTLEGREEETQYF.

Turning to this clonotype: A much larger clonotype is one base distant, so this may be a read error. The chain employs TRBV7-3 and TRBJ2-3; 9 positions agree with TRBD1. The CDR3 has 15 amino acids. Germline V gene sequence: CDR1 SGHTA, CDR2 FQGTGA. The CDR3 spells CTSSPTGTGTDTQYF. CDR3 in DNA: TGTACCAGCAGCCCTACCGGGACAGGGACAGATACGCAGTATTTT.

Of note for this clonotype: The conserved phenylalanine or tryptophan normally closing the CDR3 is absent here, so this likely arose from a read error. The rearrangement uses TRBV11-2 and TRBJ2-7, with a possible D match to TRBD2 (6 bases). The CDR3 totals 14 residues. Germline assignment: CDR1 SGHAT and CDR2 FQNNGV. CDR3 sequence reads: CVSSLELVGGEQYL. The CDR3 DNA sequence: TGTGTCAGCAGCTTGGAACTAGTGGGAGGAGAGCAGTACTTA.

The V and J genes are TRBV5-4 and TRBJ2-7; 12 bases map to TRBD2. V lost 4 bases and J lost 3; bases outside the gene matches: 11. CDR3 length: 17 amino acids. The germline V gene encodes CDR1 SGHNT and CDR2 YYREEE (reference sequence). CDR3: CASSPGLAGGPDYEQYF. CDR3 DNA sequence: TGTGCCAGCAGCCCGGGGCTAGCGGGAGGGCCCGACTACGAGCAGTACTTC.

As to this clonotype: The junction shows a germline mismatch at one end, possibly a read error. The V and J genes are TRBV12-3 or TRBV12-4 and TRBJ2-1; no definite D call. The CDR3 contains 11 residues. CDR3 nucleotides: TGTGGCAGCAGTTGGGGTAGGACGCTGTTCTTC. It specifies CGSSWGRTLFF.

This chain links TRBV12-5 with TRBJ2-5, with D tentatively TRBD1 (6 bases). The CDR3 extends over 15 amino acids. Per the germline V gene, CDR1 is LGHNT and CDR2 is FRNRAP. Trimming removed 8 bases at V and 5 bases at J, with 21 bases between. The CDR3 region is CASCTPDSPRETQYF. In nucleotides, the CDR3 is TGTGCTAGTTGTACCCCGGACAGCCCGAGGGAGACCCAGTACTTC.

The sample holds one count of this clonotype. The rearrangement uses TRBV5-1 and TRBJ2-3; 8 bases are shared with TRBD1. The trim removed 0 bases at V and 9 bases at J, leaving 9 bases unmatched. The CDR3 totals 15 residues. CDR1 and CDR2 (germline): SGHRS, YFSETQ. CDR3 amino acids: CASSLGQGWIDTQYF. The CDR3, as DNA: TGCGCCAGCAGCTTGGGACAGGGGTGGATAGACACGCAGTATTTT.

About this clonotype: A junction boundary mismatches the germline segment, possibly from a read error. V and J are TRBV5-1 and TRBJ2-2, with TRBD1 identical over 8 bases. The CDR3 totals 15 residues. Germline CDR1 SGHRS, CDR2 YFSETQ. In DNA form, the CDR3 reads TGCGACAGCAGCACCCGGACAGGGCGACCCGGGGAGCTGTTTTTT. Its translation: CDSSTRTGRPGELFF.

Concerning this clonotype: An end of the junction does not agree with germline; a read error may underlie this. This rearrangement joins TRBV10-2 to TRBJ2-4; D is tentatively TRBD1 or TRBD2 (5 bases each). There are 14 residues in the CDR3. CDR1 is WSHSY and CDR2 is SAAADI in the germline V gene. CDR3 region: CASSESRGRDIQYF. CDR3 nucleotides: TGCGCTAGCAGCGAGTCAAGGGGACGGGACATTCAGTACTTC.

The rearrangement links TRBV10-3 to TRBJ1-3; 7 bases are shared with TRBD1. Germline lookup yields CDR1 ENHRY and CDR2 SYGVKD. The CDR3 contains 18 residues. V was clipped by 4 bases and J by 5 bases; unmatched bases: 17. The DNA of the CDR3 is TGTGCCATCAGTGGGGGCCGACAGGGAGACTGGACTAGAAACACCATATATTTT. It codes for CAISGGRQGDWTRNTIYF.

V gene TRBV5-4 combines with J gene TRBJ2-6, with no clear D. The V gene's germline CDR1 is SGHNT and CDR2 YYREEE (reference sequence). This CDR3 spans 15 amino acids. With 2 bases removed from V and 0 bases from J, the gap between germline ends came to 6 bases. Here the CDR3 DNA reads TGTGCCAGCAGCTTCACGGACTCTGGGGCCAACGTCCTGACTTTC. Residues: CASSFTDSGANVLTF.

V usage is TRBV10-3 and J usage is TRBJ2-3; 11 positions agree with TRBD1. Germline-derived CDR1 and CDR2 are ENHRY and SYGVKD. CDR3 size: 13 residues. V lost 8 bases and J lost 6; bases outside the gene matches: 4. CDR3 nucleotide sequence: TGTGCCATCGGACAGGGGGCAATGGATACGCAGTATTTT. Translation: CAIGQGAMDTQYF.

For this clonotype: The missing conserved phenylalanine or tryptophan at the end of this CDR3 makes a read error likely. J is TRBJ1-1 and V is TRBV28; D not resolved. V lost 6 bases and J 1 base, leaving 18 bases between the germline ends. Germline lookup yields CDR1 MDHEN and CDR2 SYDVKM. The CDR3 length is 16 residues. In DNA, the CDR3 is TGTGCCAGCAGCCAATGGATAAGTGGGCGGAACACTGAAGCTTTCTGT. Residues: CASSQWISGRNTEAFC.